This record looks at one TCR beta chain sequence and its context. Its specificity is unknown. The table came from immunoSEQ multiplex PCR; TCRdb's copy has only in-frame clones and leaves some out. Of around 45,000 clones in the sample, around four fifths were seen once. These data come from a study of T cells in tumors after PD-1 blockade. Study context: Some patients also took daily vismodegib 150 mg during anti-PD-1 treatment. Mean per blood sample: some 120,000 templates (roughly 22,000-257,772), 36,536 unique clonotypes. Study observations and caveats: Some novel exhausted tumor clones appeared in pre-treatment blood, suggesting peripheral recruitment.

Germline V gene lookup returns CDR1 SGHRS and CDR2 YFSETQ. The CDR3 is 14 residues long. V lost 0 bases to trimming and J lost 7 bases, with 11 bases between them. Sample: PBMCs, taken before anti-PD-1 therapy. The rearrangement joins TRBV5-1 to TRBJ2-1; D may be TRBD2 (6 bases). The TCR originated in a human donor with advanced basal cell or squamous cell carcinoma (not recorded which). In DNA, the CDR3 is TGCGCCAGCAGCTTGGCCGTGGGGGGTAATGAGCAGTTCTTC. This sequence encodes CASSLAVGGNEQFF.